This T cell receptor beta chain was recorded in a study of cytomegalovirus exposure and HLA in healthy donors (dated by TCRdb to 2015 to 2018). About the investigation overall: According to an earlier analysis of 587 of the donors, roughly 180 million T cells yielded 100 million or so unique TCR beta sequences and approximately 300 Gb of sequence data. Around 300 gigabases of sequencing data and 80 million or so unique TCR sequences were included in an early release covering roughly 700 HLA-typed donors. Of the roughly 400 genotyped donors, roughly 80% were placed in the genetic ancestry cluster associated with self-reported Caucasian donors. The study aimed to test whether signatures of past pathogen exposure could be identified by cataloging public T cell receptors. The study profiled the T cell repertoires of approximately 700 subjects by immunosequencing and related them to cytomegalovirus serostatus. Besides the first cohort of approximately 670 subjects, a separate validation cohort made up of over 95 different subjects was used. To predict cytomegalovirus infection status, the study brought together high-throughput TCR immunosequencing, statistical association of individual TCRs with disease status, and machine learning. To study patterns of TCR occurrence, a later analysis re-analyzed previously published TCR beta repertoires from under 750 donors and added high-resolution HLA genotyping. In the later analysis, no new phenotypic data were used to find candidate immune exposures; instead, reliance was placed on TCR beta sequences and their occurrence across donors. An earlier analysis of some 500 of the donors applied high-throughput TCR beta sequencing to assess whether each TCR beta V gene segment acted as functional or pseudogenic. Donor age, sex, ethnicity and CMV serostatus were compiled together with the repertoire data. A later genetic analysis used genome-wide SNP genotypes for about 60% of the roughly 700 donors, treating that subset as a discovery cohort. All discovery cohort repertoires had been generated using a single sequencing platform. Both class I and class II loci were covered by HLA typing, at four-digit resolution. Typing coverage differed by locus: A, B, C, DRB1 and DQB1 were typed in roughly 629-640 donors, DQA1 in approximately 520, DPA1 in 600 to 610, and DPB1 in 450 to 480. Several DR-DQ haplotypes were handled as single units for association and clustering, since linkage in the cohort was strong. Among 398 genotyped donors of the cohort, an average of about 220,000 unique TCR beta nucleotide sequences was sequenced per donor, of which roughly 17% were non-productive.

In total, approximately 700 healthy bone marrow donors made up the cohort. All cohort members were sampled while nominally healthy, although unrecorded immune exposures were likely present. The donor tested CMV seronegative, placing the donor among the 352 seronegative members of the cohort. A peripheral blood sample was provided by each donor, and peripheral blood mononuclear cells were used for TCR beta sequencing. The Qiagen DNeasy Blood Extraction Kit was used to extract genomic DNA from the blood cell samples. A remark on this clone: What this receptor recognizes is not known. No base quality values were provided; no much bigger clone lies one nucleotide off.

Cut back by 7 bases and 0 bases, the V and J ends lie 16 bases apart. From its cysteine to its phenylalanine, the CDR3 spans 16 amino acids. Only the CDR3 region is kept as DNA, spanning 48 bases read in frame from base 1. Taken from the germline V gene (reference sequence), the CDR1 and CDR2 loops are MNHEY and SMNVEV. Results and caveats for the whole study, not just this receptor: Cytomegalovirus status was reported to be diagnosed by the classifier with high specificity and sensitivity in both the original and validation cohorts. Most TCR sequences were seen in very few donors, while some public TCRs were found in many individuals. A group of highly shared sequence variants was considered likely to be a technical artifact of the sequencing pipeline. It was suggested by the authors that the approach could potentially be generalized to other disease states and immunological phenotypes. Some IMGT-functional V segments, including TRBV6-2 and TRBV6-3, could not be distinguished by the 87-base-pair reads and were therefore excluded. The only immune exposure information available for the cohort was CMV serostatus. The study gave a list of some 150 TCR beta chains associated with cytomegalovirus. Most CMV-associated TCR beta chains appeared to be HLA-restricted in a later analysis, and the HLA associations seemed to be driven largely by CMV exposure. HLA typing was unavailable for some donors at each locus, so association tests used only the typed subset. Approximately 16 rarely observed V segments, including chromosome 9 orphons, were excluded from the earlier analysis of almost 600 of the donors because counts were too low. Linkage disequilibrium might explain the correlated functional status among segregating V segments, but an unknown experimental factor could not be ruled out. Strong co-occurrence of HLA alleles, especially DR and DQ, made assigning TCR associations to individual alleles difficult. V-gene and J-gene trimming of TCR beta chains was associated with a missense DCLRE1C variant in a later genetic analysis, and the association was replicated in an independent cohort. A later analysis associated 16,951 TCR beta sequences with specific HLA alleles at a false discovery rate of 0.05. In vitro tests confirmed that a few of the cytomegalovirus-associated TCR beta chains recognize cytomegalovirus antigens. In a later genetic analysis, fewer N-insertions in productive TCRs were reported among donors in an Asian-associated ancestry cluster than the 666-donor mean. Roughly uniform sequencing depth across donors was assumed in presence/absence analyses, although this assumption may not hold. In an earlier analysis of more than 450 of the donors, most TCR beta V segments were observed in productive rearrangements about 90% or about 30% of the time, broadly matching IMGT annotations. A further reported finding was that TCR beta sequences accurately predicted the HLA-A and HLA-B alleles for most subjects in the first cohort. The cohort was sequenced for TCR beta chains only, and without alpha or paired-chain data the features that could be detected were limited. A later analysis found that HLA-associated TCR beta chains were more clonally expanded and had lower generation probabilities than equally common non-associated chains. According to a later analysis, TCR association rates differed among HLA loci, with DRB1 alleles showing the most associated TCRs and HLA-C alleles showing the fewest. Several of the top co-occurrence clusters appeared to be linked to parvovirus B19, influenza, CMV and Epstein-Barr virus, according to a later analysis.

The library was generated by the immunoSEQ multiplex PCR assay. For the multiplex PCR, a mixture combining 60 forward primers for TCR Vbeta segments and 13 reverse primers for TCR Jbeta segments was used. The CDR3 region of rearranged TCR beta genes was amplified from genomic DNA with a multiplex PCR assay. The amplified TCR beta libraries were sequenced on the Illumina HiSeq System as 87-base-pair reads. The authors' analysis ran thus. Across the 500 to 700 repertoires, a later analysis counted approximately 83 million unique TCR beta chains, around 11 million of which were shared by at least two donors. A nearest-neighbor algorithm error-corrected the raw reads and collapsed the reads into unique sequences, merging closely related sequences to remove PCR and sequencing errors. To assign V, D and J gene segments, CDR3 sequences were aligned to IMGT reference sequences. For a sequence to be retained, at least a six-nucleotide match to both a V gene segment and a J gene segment was required. A rearrangement was called productive if the CDR3 had no stop codons and remained in frame with V and J, and every other rearrangement was called non-productive. Following IMGT convention, CDR3 was defined as the stretch from the second conserved V-encoded cysteine to the conserved J-encoded phenylalanine. The earlier analysis of 450 to 750 of the donors excluded any sequence lacking an unambiguous match to a single V gene segment. In an earlier analysis of several hundred of the donors, V segments were called functional above 56.7% productive rearrangements and were called segregating when the between-donor standard deviation exceeded 5%. To diagnose cytomegalovirus status from the catalog of TCR beta chain sequences, a statistical classification framework was built. In a later analysis, TCR nucleotide sequences were compared against IMGT/GENE-DB human TR gene sequences so that V and J genes could be assigned. Using the TCRdist pipeline, a later analysis assigned CDR3 sequences along with most-parsimonious VDJ recombination scenarios. In a later analysis, every TCR beta chain was defined by the combination of its CDR3 amino acid sequence and its V-gene family, and reads without a unique V-gene family were dropped. In a later analysis, a few hundred highly shared, low-generation-probability nucleotide sequences were removed to address suspected cross-contamination and a sequencing artifact. For each public chain, a later analysis derived a clonal expansion index from normalized ranks of inferred template counts within each repertoire. A later analysis computed generation probabilities with a VDJ recombination model fitted to out-of-frame rearrangements, and checked the results against IGoR. Hypergeometric tests were used in a later analysis to score TCR-TCR, TCR-HLA and TCR-CMV co-occurrence, with a repertoire-size bias correction applied to the TCR pairs. A later analysis estimated false discovery rates by permuting HLA or CMV assignments 20 times. In a later analysis, co-occurring TCRs were grouped with DBSCAN, and TCRdist sequence similarity was added when clustering was performed within HLA-allele-positive subsets. Co-occurrence clustering excluded repertoires with fewer than 30,000 or more than 120,000 public chains, plus five with anomalous nucleotide sharing. TCRdb obtained this table from immuneACCESS and retained in-frame rearrangements with V and J assigned. These tables miss some clones; where compared with another copy, unresolved V genes account for less than half of the shortfall, and the remainder is unexplained. Clone size and V and J calls were adopted from that table, with D and trimming inferred from the DNA. For this sample there are about 64,000 clones; approximately 83% appear just once. About 10% of the sample is taken by the ten largest.

The material sequenced was PBMCs. The chain is made from TRBV27 and TRBJ2-1; a confident D gene designation cannot be given. This receptor was identified in a female donor in good health and CMV-seronegative. The CDR3 region reads CASTPLAPSSYNEQFF. Read as DNA, the sequence is TGTGCCAGCACCCCGCTCGCCCCGAGCTCCTACAATGAGCAGTTCTTC.